Listed here is a single TCR beta chain. The table came from immunoSEQ multiplex PCR; TCRdb's copy has only in-frame clones and leaves some out. The repertoire holds under 150,000 clones, with about nine tenths as singletons. There are 13 residues in the CDR3. The V gene lost 5 bases and the J gene lost 14 bases, with 21 bases spanning the gap. The germline gives CDR1 SGHTA, CDR2 FQGTGA. This entry belongs to a study of OX40 agonist ivuxolimab in advanced cancers. The rearrangement uses TRBV7-3 and TRBJ1-1, with D possibly TRBD1 on 5 matching bases. This receptor was taken from an adult with an advanced solid tumor such as melanoma, head and neck, liver or kidney cancer. The sequenced sample was CD4+ or CD8+ T cells sorted from blood, obtained in a trial of the OX40 agonist ivuxolimab. The CDR3 is CASSPGQTGSFFF. CDR3 in DNA: TGTGCCAGCAGCCCGGGCCAAACAGGAAGCTTCTTCTTT.